The rows below give T cell receptor beta chains drawn from one sample of a study of CD8 T cells in ankylosing spondylitis. Using its own MiXCR run on the 5' RACE reads, TCRdb lists one record per CDR3 protein. There are fewer than 500,000 distinct CDR3 sequences in the sample; about 24% occur only once, and roughly 1% lies in the top ten. Material: blood, either unsorted or a sorted T cell fraction (not recorded which). These receptors all come from a male donor with ankylosing spondylitis. Both conserved end residues are part of each CDR3. A D gene is named only where the DNA matches it firmly. Rows may omit the clone size; those that give it use once, few, many or a size class.

clone_size,j_call,d_call,v_call,cdr3_aa,cdr3_nt
.,TRBJ2-6,.,TRBV5-1,CASSLGTSFSGANVLTF,TGCGCCAGCAGCCTCGGGACGAGTTTCTCTGGGGCCAACGTCCTGACTTTC
few,TRBJ2-2,TRBD2,TRBV5-6,CASSSLAGPNTGELFF,TGTGCCAGCAGCTCGCTAGCGGGACCGAACACCGGGGAGCTGTTTTTT
few,TRBJ2-3,.,TRBV5-1,CASSLLEGSDTQYF,TGCGCCAGCAGCTTGCTGGAGGGATCGGATACGCAGTATTTT
.,TRBJ2-2,.,TRBV5-5,CATRDTFTGELFF,TGTGCCACCAGGGACACTTTCACCGGGGAGCTGTTTTTT
.,TRBJ1-2,.,TRBV6-1,CASSEVGQPRNYGYTF,TGTGCCAGCAGTGAAGTCGGACAGCCCAGAAACTATGGCTACACCTTC
few,TRBJ2-7,.,TRBV4-1,CASSSGTTSYEQYF,TGCGCCAGCAGTTCCGGGACAACCTCCTACGAGCAGTACTTC
.,TRBJ2-2,TRBD2,TRBV20-1,CSARSPVGRDTGELFF,TGCAGTGCTAGATCCCCCGTGGGGAGGGACACCGGGGAGCTGTTTTTT
few,TRBJ2-7,.,TRBV25-1,CASSVYGTFSYEQYF,TGTGCCAGCAGTGTCTACGGGACATTCTCCTACGAGCAGTACTTC
.,TRBJ2-3,TRBD1,TRBV5-6,CASSLRQGPHLGTQYF,TGTGCCAGCAGCTTGCGACAGGGTCCCCACCTTGGTACGCAGTATTTT
.,TRBJ2-1,.,TRBV4-2,CASSQDGAIYNEQFF,TGTGCCAGCAGCCAAGATGGGGCCATCTACAATGAGCAGTTCTTC
few,TRBJ2-5,TRBD2,TRBV10-3,CAISGRLAGAGQETQYF,TGTGCCATCAGTGGGAGACTAGCGGGAGCCGGGCAAGAGACCCAGTACTTC
few,TRBJ1-2,.,TRBV20-1,CSAPRSYGYTF,TGCAGTGCTCCCCGTTCCTATGGCTACACCTTC
.,TRBJ1-6,.,TRBV20-1,CSASDRPITSSPLHF,TGCAGTGCTTCTGACAGGCCCATTACGAGTTCACCCCTCCACTTT
.,TRBJ2-4,.,TRBV6-1,CASSRDFLSLAKNIQYF,TGTGCCAGCAGTCGGGACTTCCTGTCGTTAGCCAAAAACATTCAGTACTTC
few,TRBJ2-3,TRBD1,TRBV7-6,CASSLVSGQGTDTQYF,TGTGCCAGCAGCTTAGTTTCGGGACAGGGGACAGATACGCAGTATTTT
few,TRBJ2-2,.,TRBV5-1,CASRYSSTGELFF,TGCGCCAGCAGATACAGCTCCACCGGGGAGCTGTTTTTT
few,TRBJ2-3,TRBD2,TRBV5-1,CASSLQGAGGTDTQYF,TGCGCCAGCAGCCTCCAAGGAGCGGGAGGCACAGATACGCAGTATTTT
few,TRBJ2-2,TRBD1,TRBV12-3/TRBV12-4,CASSLSSQGAGELFF,TGTGCCAGCAGTTTAAGTAGTCAGGGGGCCGGGGAGCTGTTTTTT
few,TRBJ1-3,.,TRBV5-8,CASSLGGGLGSGNTIYF,TGTGCCAGCAGCTTGGGGGGCGGACTCGGCTCTGGAAACACCATATATTTT
many,TRBJ2-3,.,TRBV7-2,CASSLSLGEGTDTQYF,TGTGCCAGCAGCTTATCCTTGGGGGAGGGCACAGATACGCAGTATTTT
.,TRBJ2-1,.,TRBV5-1,CASRTQSSYNEQFF,TGCGCCAGCAGAACCCAGAGCTCCTACAATGAGCAGTTCTTC
.,TRBJ1-1,.,TRBV20-1,CSASSRALGEAFF,TGCAGTGCATCATCCAGGGCCCTTGGGGAGGCTTTCTTT
.,TRBJ2-7,.,TRBV7-2,CASSLRPQGEASYEQYF,TGTGCCAGCAGCCTTAGGCCACAGGGAGAGGCCTCCTACGAGCAGTACTTC
.,TRBJ2-5,.,TRBV11-2,CASSLGVGKTQYF,TGTGCCAGCAGCTTAGGGGTTGGGAAGACCCAGTACTTC
.,TRBJ1-5,.,TRBV12-3/TRBV12-4,CASSFERRQPQHF,TGTGCCAGCAGTTTTGAACGGCGCCAGCCCCAGCATTTT
few,TRBJ1-4,.,TRBV29-1,CSKSRGEATNEKLFF,TGCAGCAAAAGTAGGGGGGAAGCAACTAATGAAAAACTGTTTTTT
.,TRBJ1-1,.,TRBV10-3,CAIRAMLNTEAFF,TGTGCCATCAGAGCCATGTTGAACACTGAAGCTTTCTTT
few,TRBJ1-1,.,TRBV10-3,CAISGTGNTEAFF,TGTGCCATCTCTGGAACGGGGAACACTGAAGCTTTCTTT
.,TRBJ1-1,.,TRBV10-3,CAISDRKGGDNTEAFF,TGTGCCATCAGTGATCGGAAGGGCGGGGATAACACTGAAGCTTTCTTT
.,TRBJ2-1,.,TRBV2,CASSEVEGGNEQFF,TGTGCCAGCAGTGAAGTGGAAGGGGGGAATGAGCAGTTCTTC
few,TRBJ1-1,TRBD1,TRBV18,CASSPSTGGYTEAFF,TGTGCCAGCTCACCTTCGACAGGGGGCTACACTGAAGCTTTCTTT
.,TRBJ2-5,.,TRBV5-6,CASSLAGAEETQYF,TGTGCCAGCAGCTTGGCGGGAGCCGAAGAGACCCAGTACTTC
.,TRBJ2-7,TRBD1,TRBV20-1,CSATAPRTGDDEQYF,TGCAGTGCTACCGCCCCGAGGACAGGGGACGACGAGCAGTACTTC
few,TRBJ1-1,.,TRBV4-1,CASSQDEGFTEAFF,TGCGCCAGCAGCCAAGACGAAGGTTTTACTGAAGCTTTCTTT
.,TRBJ2-1,.,TRBV25-1,CASSEVVEQFF,TGTGCCAGCAGTGAAGTGGTTGAGCAGTTCTTC
.,TRBJ2-1,TRBD2,TRBV27,CASSMGSLAGGINEQFF,TGTGCCAGCAGTATGGGATCGCTAGCGGGAGGTATCAATGAGCAGTTCTTC
few,TRBJ1-1,.,TRBV7-9,CASSPERGGRDTEAFF,TGTGCCAGCAGCCCAGAGCGAGGGGGGAGGGACACTGAAGCTTTCTTT
few,TRBJ1-2,.,TRBV24-1,CATSQSTNYGYTF,TGTGCCACCAGTCAGTCGACAAACTATGGCTACACCTTC
.,TRBJ2-2,TRBD2,TRBV20-1,CSAGTLAGENTGELFF,TGCAGTGCTGGCACTTTAGCGGGGGAGAACACCGGGGAGCTGTTTTTT
few,TRBJ2-2,TRBD2,TRBV6-2/TRBV6-3,CASSGLAGAGELFF,TGTGCCAGCAGTGGACTAGCGGGAGCCGGGGAGCTGTTTTTT
few,TRBJ1-2,.,TRBV3-1,CASSHEANYGYTF,TGTGCCAGCAGCCATGAGGCTAACTATGGCTACACCTTC
few,TRBJ2-7,.,TRBV7-2,CASSVDYYEQYF,TGTGCCAGCAGCGTGGACTACTACGAGCAGTACTTC
many,TRBJ2-6,.,TRBV4-2,CASSQVPGANVLTF,TGTGCCAGCAGCCAAGTCCCTGGGGCCAACGTCCTGACTTTC
.,TRBJ2-1,TRBD2,TRBV7-2,CASSLESGNAYNEQFF,TGTGCCAGCAGCCTCGAGAGCGGGAACGCGTACAATGAGCAGTTCTTC
few,TRBJ2-3,TRBD2,TRBV7-2,CASTRTSGAQDTQYF,TGTGCCAGCACCCGGACTAGCGGGGCCCAAGATACGCAGTATTTT
many,TRBJ2-1,TRBD1,TRBV10-2,CASKKGTGGGNEQFF,TGCGCCAGCAAAAAGGGGACAGGGGGTGGCAATGAGCAGTTCTTC
many,TRBJ2-1,.,TRBV25-1,CASSIGPTFSSYNEQFF,TGTGCCAGCAGTATCGGCCCGACGTTCAGCTCCTACAATGAGCAGTTCTTC
few,TRBJ1-1,.,TRBV5-1,CASSLAVGEMNTEAFF,TGCGCCAGCAGCTTGGCAGTGGGCGAGATGAACACTGAAGCTTTCTTT
.,TRBJ1-5,.,TRBV5-5,CASSLGREAQPQHF,TGTGCCAGCAGCTTGGGCAGGGAGGCACAGCCCCAGCATTTT
many,TRBJ2-7,.,TRBV12-3/TRBV12-4,CASSPAYEQYF,TGTGCCAGCAGTCCCGCCTACGAGCAGTACTTC
.,TRBJ2-7,TRBD2,TRBV5-1,CASSLTLAGGYEQYF,TGCGCCAGCAGCTTGACACTAGCGGGAGGGTACGAGCAGTACTTC
few,TRBJ1-1,.,TRBV16,CASSLWEAEAFF,TGTGCCAGCAGTCTCTGGGAGGCTGAAGCTTTCTTT
.,TRBJ1-4,.,TRBV18,CASSPGSPDEKLFF,TGTGCCAGCTCACCGGGAAGCCCAGATGAAAAACTGTTTTTT
.,TRBJ1-2,.,TRBV4-2,CASSQDSGNYGYTF,TGTGCCAGCAGCCAAGATTCAGGAAACTATGGCTACACCTTC
.,TRBJ1-2,TRBD1,TRBV5-1,CASSSSRDRVSGYGYTF,TGCGCCAGCAGCTCGTCCCGGGACAGGGTTAGTGGCTATGGCTACACCTTC
few,TRBJ2-1,.,TRBV20-1,CSLLGNEQFF,TGCAGTCTTTTGGGGAATGAGCAGTTCTTC
few,TRBJ2-5,.,TRBV12-3/TRBV12-4,CASSFGLGAQYF,TGTGCCAGCAGTTTTGGTCTGGGGGCCCAGTACTTC
.,TRBJ2-3,TRBD2,TRBV5-5,CASSLAGTSGGADTQYF,TGTGCCAGCAGCTTGGCCGGGACTAGCGGTGGGGCAGATACGCAGTATTTT
.,TRBJ2-1,TRBD2,TRBV27,CASSPGLAGAGGEGYNEQFF,TGTGCCAGCAGTCCGGGACTAGCGGGAGCGGGAGGCGAGGGCTACAATGAGCAGTTCTTC